This T cell receptor beta chain comes out of a study of blood T cell repertoires in COVID-19. Assay used: immunoSEQ multiplex PCR; TCRdb lists only in-frame clones, some missing. There are about 430,000 clones in the sample; roughly 88% occur only once, and 1.4% to 1.5% lies in the top ten. Germline V gene data show CDR1 as LNHNV and CDR2 as YYDKDF (reference sequence). Trimming pared 0 bases from V and 10 bases from J, leaving 12 bases between. CDR3 length equals 13 residues. This receptor was obtained from a woman aged 18-35 years who had been exposed to COVID-19. The V call is TRBV15, the J call TRBJ1-1; no firm D call. Sequencing input: PBMCs or T cells enriched from blood (not recorded which). CDR3 bases: TGTGCCACCAGCAGAGATAGGTCCGAGGGAGCTTTCTTT. It is translated as CATSRDRSEGAFF.